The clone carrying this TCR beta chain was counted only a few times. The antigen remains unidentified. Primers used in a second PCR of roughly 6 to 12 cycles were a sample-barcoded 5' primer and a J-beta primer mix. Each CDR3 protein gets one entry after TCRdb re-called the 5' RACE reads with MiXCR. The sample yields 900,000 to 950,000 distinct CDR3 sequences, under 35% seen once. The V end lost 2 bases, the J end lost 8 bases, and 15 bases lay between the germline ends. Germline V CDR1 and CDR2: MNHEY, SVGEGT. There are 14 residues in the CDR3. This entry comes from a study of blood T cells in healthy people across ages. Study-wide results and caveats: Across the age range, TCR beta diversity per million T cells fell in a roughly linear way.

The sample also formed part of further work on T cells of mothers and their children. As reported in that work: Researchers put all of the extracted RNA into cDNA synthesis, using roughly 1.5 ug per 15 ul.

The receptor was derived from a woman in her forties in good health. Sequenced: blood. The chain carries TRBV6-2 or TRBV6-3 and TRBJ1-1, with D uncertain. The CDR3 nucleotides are TGTGCCAGCAGTTACCCTACTCGACGGGTGGAAGCTTTCTTT. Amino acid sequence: CASSYPTRRVEAFF.